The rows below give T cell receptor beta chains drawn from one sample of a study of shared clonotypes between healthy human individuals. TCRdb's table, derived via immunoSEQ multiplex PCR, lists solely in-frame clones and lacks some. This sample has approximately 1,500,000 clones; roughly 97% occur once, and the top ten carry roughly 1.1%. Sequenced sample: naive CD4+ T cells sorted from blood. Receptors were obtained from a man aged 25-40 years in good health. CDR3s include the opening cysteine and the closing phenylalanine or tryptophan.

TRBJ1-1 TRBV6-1 CASSEIGMNTEAFF
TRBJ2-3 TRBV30 CAWSGLAGGMQYF
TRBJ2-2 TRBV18 CASSPSTAGYVPGELFF
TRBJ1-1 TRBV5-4 CASTPEIQSLTEAFF
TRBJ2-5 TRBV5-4 CASTLNGQGPRPSQYF
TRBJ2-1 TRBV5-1 CASKLAGGYEQFF
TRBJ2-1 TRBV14 CASSRDLALGSYNEQFF
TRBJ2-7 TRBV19 CASSPGTGLTSGRRYEQYF
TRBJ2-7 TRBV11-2 CASSLGQLSYEQYF
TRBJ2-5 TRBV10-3 CAISLAGEETQYF
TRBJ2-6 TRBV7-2 CASSLKGTASSGANVLTF